The rows below give T cell receptor beta chains drawn from one sample of a study of cytomegalovirus exposure and HLA in healthy donors. Sequenced by immunoSEQ multiplex PCR; TCRdb stores in-frame clones only, minus some. This table has around 160,000 clones, around 68% appearing once. Sequenced material: PBMCs. All receptors come from a man between 50 and 59 years old in good health and CMV-seronegative. CDR3s include the opening cysteine and the closing phenylalanine or tryptophan. D genes are given only for firm matches. Size is omitted from some rows. Given values are once, few, many or a class for expanded clones.

abundance,v_gene,d_gene,j_gene,CDR3nt,CDR3aa
few,TRBV7-3,TRBD1,TRBJ1-6,TGTGCCAGCAGCTTAAACCGACAGGGGAATTCACCCCTCCACTTT,CASSLNRQGNSPLHF
few,TRBV27,.,TRBJ2-6,TGTGCCAGCAGCCGCCGAATTAGGACAGTCTTTCTCTCTGGGGCCAACGTCCTGACTTTC,CASSRRIRTVFLSGANVLTF
.,TRBV13,TRBD2,TRBJ2-1,TGTGCCAGCAGCTTAAGCGGGGGGGAGGGTTATGAGCAGTTCTTC,CASSLSGGEGYEQFF
.,TRBV7-2,.,TRBJ1-1,TGTGCCAGCAGGTCCTCACTAGTCGACACTGAAGCTTTCTTT,CASRSSLVDTEAFF
.,TRBV5-4,.,TRBJ2-3,TGTGCCAGCAGCTTGGGGTCCCAGATCACAGATACGCAGTATTTT,CASSLGSQITDTQYF
.,TRBV28,.,TRBJ1-6,TGTGCCAGCAGTTTACGGAGGGACAATTCACCCCTCCACTTT,CASSLRRDNSPLHF
.,TRBV5-1,.,TRBJ2-3,TGCGCCAGCAGCTTGGCCACAGGGACCACAGATACGCAGTATTTT,CASSLATGTTDTQYF
.,TRBV27,TRBD1,TRBJ1-3,TGTGCCAGCAGTTTGACAGGGGGTCCCGGAAACACCATATATTTT,CASSLTGGPGNTIYF
.,TRBV14,TRBD1,TRBJ1-2,TGTGCCAGCAGCCGTACAGGGGGCGGTGTCTATGGCTACACCTTC,CASSRTGGGVYGYTF
.,TRBV13,.,TRBJ2-5,TGTGCCAGCAGCCATGGGGGGACAGCAGAGACCCAGTACTTC,CASSHGGTAETQYF
.,TRBV20-1,.,TRBJ1-5,TGCAGCTTCGGGGAGCCCCAGCATTTT,CSFGEPQHF
.,TRBV28,TRBD1,TRBJ2-4,TGTGCCAGCAGTTTTGGGACAGGGACCAAAAACATTCAGTACTTC,CASSFGTGTKNIQYF
once,TRBV9,.,TRBJ1-2,TGTACCAGCAGCGTAGGGGCAACCCGAGCTAACTATGGCTACACCTTC,CTSSVGATRANYGYTF
.,TRBV28,TRBD1,TRBJ2-1,TGTGCCAGCCAAGGACAGGGGTACAATGAGCAGTTCTTC,CASQGQGYNEQFF
once,TRBV2,TRBD2,TRBJ2-2,TGTGCCAGCAGTGAGGGGCTAGCGGGGGGGCACACCGGGGAGCTGTTTTTT,CASSEGLAGGHTGELFF
.,TRBV11-3,.,TRBJ2-2,TGTGCCAGCAGCTTAGAGCCCAGGGGTACCGGGGAGCTGTTTTTT,CASSLEPRGTGELFF
.,TRBV5-4,.,TRBJ1-5,TGTGCCAGCAGCTTGGCAGGGGCCAATCAGCCCCAGCATTTT,CASSLAGANQPQHF
.,TRBV27,.,TRBJ1-2,TGTGCCAGCAGTATGACAGGTAGAAACTATGGCTACACCTTC,CASSMTGRNYGYTF